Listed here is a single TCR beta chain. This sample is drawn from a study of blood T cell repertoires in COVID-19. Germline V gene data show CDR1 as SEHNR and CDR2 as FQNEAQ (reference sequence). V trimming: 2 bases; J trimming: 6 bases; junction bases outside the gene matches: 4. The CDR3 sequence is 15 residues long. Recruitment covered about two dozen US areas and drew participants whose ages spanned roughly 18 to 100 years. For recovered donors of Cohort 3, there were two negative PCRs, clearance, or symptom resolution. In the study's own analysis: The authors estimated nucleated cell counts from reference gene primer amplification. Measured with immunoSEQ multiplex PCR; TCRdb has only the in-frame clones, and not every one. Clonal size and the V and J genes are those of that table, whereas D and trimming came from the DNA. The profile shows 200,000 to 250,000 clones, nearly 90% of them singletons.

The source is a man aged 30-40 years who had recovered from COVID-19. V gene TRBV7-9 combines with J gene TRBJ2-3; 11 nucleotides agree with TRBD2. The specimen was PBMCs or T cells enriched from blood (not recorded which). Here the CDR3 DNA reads TGTGCCAGCAGCTTACTAGCGGGGGGAGTGGATACGCAGTATTTT. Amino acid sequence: CASSLLAGGVDTQYF.